The clone carrying this T cell receptor beta chain was seen more than once but under ten times. Its specificity is unknown. These data originate in a study of cytomegalovirus exposure and HLA in healthy donors. PCR used 60 Vbeta primers and 13 Jbeta primers. TCRdb's copy holds only in-frame clones and misses some; the assay was immunoSEQ multiplex PCR. The sample holds 200,000 or so clones; approximately 82% are singletons and the top ten take around 1.9%. Study results and caveats: HLA alleles showed associations with some 15,000 TCR beta sequences in a later analysis, at a 0.05 false discovery rate. Researchers reported from a later analysis that most CMV-associated TCR beta chains appeared HLA-restricted. Reported performance of the classifier showed diagnosis of cytomegalovirus status with high specificity and sensitivity.

This CDR3 spans 16 amino acids. The V and J ends lost 4 bases and 3 bases, in that order; junction bases with no gene match: 8. CDR1 and CDR2 (germline): LGHNA, YNFKEQ. This sequence originates from a woman younger than 35 in good health and CMV-seropositive. Material for sequencing was PBMCs. This chain uses TRBV4-2 with TRBJ2-7, with 11 nucleotides matching TRBD2. The CDR3 DNA reads TGTGCCAGCAGCCCATTAGCGGGGGGGCGAGTCTACGAGCAGTACTTC. Translated, it gives CASSPLAGGRVYEQYF.